These T cell receptor beta chains were read from a single sample in a study of CD8 T cells in ankylosing spondylitis. Via MiXCR, TCRdb re-called the 5' RACE reads, giving one row per CDR3 protein. The repertoire consists of approximately 260,000 distinct CDR3 sequences, with 15% to 20% occurring once and the leading ten covering 25% to 40%. The sample taken for sequencing was blood, either unsorted or a sorted T cell fraction (not recorded which). These receptors were obtained from a male donor with ankylosing spondylitis or in good health (not recorded which). The CDR3 runs from the conserved cysteine through the conserved F or W. D genes are given only for firm matches. Not every row has a clone size; where given, it reads once, few, many or a size class.

v_gene: TRBV9
abundance: -
d_gene: -
j_gene: TRBJ1-1
CDR3nt: TGTGCCAGCAGCGTAGAAATGGTCGCGGTGAACACTGAAGCTTTCTTT
CDR3aa: CASSVEMVAVNTEAFF

v_gene: TRBV20-1
abundance: few
d_gene: -
j_gene: TRBJ1-4
CDR3nt: TGCAGTGCTAGAGAACAGGGAGCTAATGAAAAACTGTTTTTT
CDR3aa: CSAREQGANEKLFF

v_gene: TRBV29-1
abundance: -
d_gene: TRBD1
j_gene: TRBJ2-5
CDR3nt: TGCAGCGTTTCAGACAGGGATGAGACCCAGTACTTC
CDR3aa: CSVSDRDETQYF

v_gene: TRBV19
abundance: -
d_gene: TRBD2
j_gene: TRBJ2-1
CDR3nt: TGTGCCAGTAGTATCCCTGGAGGGAGGGCCATCCATGAGCAGTTCTTC
CDR3aa: CASSIPGGRAIHEQFF

v_gene: TRBV29-1
abundance: few
d_gene: -
j_gene: TRBJ2-7
CDR3nt: TGCAGCGTTGAAAACAGGGCCGGCTCCTACGAGCAGTACTTC
CDR3aa: CSVENRAGSYEQYF

v_gene: TRBV5-1
abundance: few
d_gene: -
j_gene: TRBJ2-5
CDR3nt: TGCGCCAGCAGCTTGGATCTGGACGTGTTCCAAGAGACCCAGTACTTC
CDR3aa: CASSLDLDVFQETQYF

v_gene: TRBV20-1
abundance: many
d_gene: TRBD2
j_gene: TRBJ2-7
CDR3nt: TGCAGTGCTAGAGGACCCATAGCGGGCTCCTACGAGCAGTACTTC
CDR3aa: CSARGPIAGSYEQYF

v_gene: TRBV6-2/TRBV6-3
abundance: many
d_gene: -
j_gene: TRBJ2-2
CDR3nt: TGTGCCAGCACCGTCTGGGCCGGGGAGCTGTTTTTT
CDR3aa: CASTVWAGELFF

v_gene: TRBV29-1
abundance: -
d_gene: -
j_gene: TRBJ2-2
CDR3nt: TGCAGCGTTTTAGGCGACACCGGGGAGCTGTTTTTT
CDR3aa: CSVLGDTGELFF

v_gene: TRBV29-1
abundance: many
d_gene: TRBD1
j_gene: TRBJ2-1
CDR3nt: TGCAGCGTTGGAGGGACAGGCTCCTACAATGAGCAGTTCTTC
CDR3aa: CSVGGTGSYNEQFF

v_gene: TRBV5-1
abundance: many
d_gene: TRBD1
j_gene: TRBJ2-2
CDR3nt: TGCGCCAGCAGACCCACGGGACAGGGGTTGACCGGGGAGCTGTTTTTT
CDR3aa: CASRPTGQGLTGELFF

v_gene: TRBV24-1
abundance: -
d_gene: -
j_gene: TRBJ1-2
CDR3nt: TGTGCCACCAGTGTTATGGGGGTAAACTATGGCTACACCTTC
CDR3aa: CATSVMGVNYGYTF

v_gene: TRBV12-3/TRBV12-4
abundance: few
d_gene: -
j_gene: TRBJ2-3
CDR3nt: TGTGCCAGCAAGGGGAACACGCAGTATTTT
CDR3aa: CASKGNTQYF

v_gene: TRBV6-5
abundance: -
d_gene: -
j_gene: TRBJ2-1
CDR3nt: TGTGCCAGCAGTTACTCAGAGAGCTCCTACAATGAGCAGTTCTTC
CDR3aa: CASSYSESSYNEQFF

v_gene: TRBV6-5
abundance: -
d_gene: TRBD1
j_gene: TRBJ2-5
CDR3nt: TGTGCCAGCAGTTACGGGACAGGGGCATGGCAAGAGACCCAGTACTTC
CDR3aa: CASSYGTGAWQETQYF

v_gene: TRBV5-1
abundance: many
d_gene: -
j_gene: TRBJ2-7
CDR3nt: TGCGCCAGCAGCTCAATGGACGGTTACGAGCAGTACTTC
CDR3aa: CASSSMDGYEQYF

v_gene: TRBV27
abundance: few
d_gene: TRBD1
j_gene: TRBJ2-2
CDR3nt: TGTGCCAGCACAGGGGGCCAGAACACCGGGGAGCTGTTTTTT
CDR3aa: CASTGGQNTGELFF

v_gene: TRBV5-1
abundance: few
d_gene: -
j_gene: TRBJ2-2
CDR3nt: TGCGCCAGCAGCCTGACTAGGGAGCTGGTGACCCTCCCCGGGGAGCTGTTTTTT
CDR3aa: CASSLTRELVTLPGELFF

v_gene: TRBV12-3/TRBV12-4
abundance: few
d_gene: TRBD1
j_gene: TRBJ1-2
CDR3nt: TGTGCCAGCAGTTTGGGACAGGGTAGTGGCTACACCTTC
CDR3aa: CASSLGQGSGYTF

v_gene: TRBV27
abundance: few
d_gene: TRBD1
j_gene: TRBJ1-4
CDR3nt: TGTGCCAGCAGTTTGACAGGGGGAGTAATGGGTGAAAAACTGTTTTTT
CDR3aa: CASSLTGGVMGEKLFF

v_gene: TRBV9
abundance: -
d_gene: -
j_gene: TRBJ2-7
CDR3nt: TGTGCCAGCAGCGTCTATCCGGGAGCCTACGAGCAGTACTTC
CDR3aa: CASSVYPGAYEQYF

v_gene: TRBV12-3/TRBV12-4
abundance: many
d_gene: -
j_gene: TRBJ2-4
CDR3nt: TGTGCCAGCAGTTTTTTGGGGGAGGAGGACATTCAGTACTTC
CDR3aa: CASSFLGEEDIQYF

v_gene: TRBV7-2
abundance: -
d_gene: -
j_gene: TRBJ1-1
CDR3nt: TGTGCCAGCAGCCCGACAACGACTTCTGAGGCTTTCTTT
CDR3aa: CASSPTTTSEAFF

v_gene: TRBV4-1
abundance: few
d_gene: -
j_gene: TRBJ2-5
CDR3nt: TGCGCCAGCAGCCCCTGGGGAGGGACCCAGTACTTC
CDR3aa: CASSPWGGTQYF

v_gene: TRBV27
abundance: few
d_gene: -
j_gene: TRBJ2-1
CDR3nt: TGTGCCAGCAGTTTATTTCGGAGCTCCTACAATGAGCAGTTCTTC
CDR3aa: CASSLFRSSYNEQFF

v_gene: TRBV27
abundance: few
d_gene: -
j_gene: TRBJ2-2
CDR3nt: TGTGCCAGCAGTTTCAGGAGGGGGCAGGGCGGGGAGCTGTTTTTT
CDR3aa: CASSFRRGQGGELFF

v_gene: TRBV3-1
abundance: -
d_gene: TRBD1
j_gene: TRBJ2-7
CDR3nt: TGTGCCAGCAGCCAAGGGCTCATAAGGGACAGGGGCTACGAGCAGTACTTC
CDR3aa: CASSQGLIRDRGYEQYF

v_gene: TRBV28
abundance: -
d_gene: TRBD2
j_gene: TRBJ2-7
CDR3nt: TGTGCCAGCAGTTCCCCTAGCGGCTTCCCTTCCTACGAGCAGTACTTC
CDR3aa: CASSSPSGFPSYEQYF

v_gene: TRBV6-5
abundance: many
d_gene: -
j_gene: TRBJ2-1
CDR3nt: TGTGCCAGCAGTTACGGTGACAGTGAGATCTACAATGAGCAGTTCTTC
CDR3aa: CASSYGDSEIYNEQFF

v_gene: TRBV6-5
abundance: few
d_gene: TRBD1
j_gene: TRBJ2-1
CDR3nt: TGTGCCAGCAGTTACGGGGACAGGGAGAATGAGCAGTTCTTC
CDR3aa: CASSYGDRENEQFF

v_gene: TRBV28
abundance: -
d_gene: TRBD2
j_gene: TRBJ2-7
CDR3nt: TGTGCCAGCAGTTTACGACTAGCGCACTACGAGCAGTACTTC
CDR3aa: CASSLRLAHYEQYF

v_gene: TRBV12-3/TRBV12-4
abundance: few
d_gene: -
j_gene: TRBJ1-4
CDR3nt: TGTGCCAGCAGTTCCGAGACGGGGCCTAATGAAAAACTGTTTTTT
CDR3aa: CASSSETGPNEKLFF

v_gene: TRBV14
abundance: few
d_gene: -
j_gene: TRBJ2-6
CDR3nt: TGTGCCAGCAGCCCTTATATCTCTGGGGCCAACGTCCTGACTTTC
CDR3aa: CASSPYISGANVLTF

v_gene: TRBV20-1
abundance: -
d_gene: -
j_gene: TRBJ2-4
CDR3nt: TGCAGTGCTAGAGATTTTTCTGACAATCTAGCCAAAAACATTCAGTACTTC
CDR3aa: CSARDFSDNLAKNIQYF

v_gene: TRBV13
abundance: -
d_gene: -
j_gene: TRBJ2-1
CDR3nt: TGTGCCAGCAGCTTAGGTGACAGGAGGAGTGAGCAGTTCTTC
CDR3aa: CASSLGDRRSEQFF

v_gene: TRBV3-1
abundance: many
d_gene: -
j_gene: TRBJ2-7
CDR3nt: TGTGCCAGCAGCCTACTTTACGAGCAGTACTTC
CDR3aa: CASSLLYEQYF

v_gene: TRBV20-1
abundance: -
d_gene: TRBD2
j_gene: TRBJ2-1
CDR3nt: TGCAGTGCTAGTCCCCGACTAGCGGGAGAGGGCAATGAGCAGTTCTTC
CDR3aa: CSASPRLAGEGNEQFF

v_gene: TRBV20-1
abundance: many
d_gene: -
j_gene: TRBJ2-3
CDR3nt: TGCAGTGCTAGAGACCCGGTGAGCACAGATACGCAGTATTTT
CDR3aa: CSARDPVSTDTQYF

v_gene: TRBV9
abundance: -
d_gene: -
j_gene: TRBJ1-2
CDR3nt: TGTGCCAGCAGCGTAGCTCCGAGTGACTTAAGCTATGGCTACACCTTC
CDR3aa: CASSVAPSDLSYGYTF

v_gene: TRBV25-1
abundance: -
d_gene: TRBD2
j_gene: TRBJ2-7
CDR3nt: TGTGCCAGCAGTGAATTCTGGCGGGAGGGCCTGAACGAGCAGTACTTC
CDR3aa: CASSEFWREGLNEQYF

v_gene: TRBV29-1
abundance: -
d_gene: -
j_gene: TRBJ2-7
CDR3nt: TGCAGCGTTGAAGCGGGGACGGGGTACGAGCAGTACTTC
CDR3aa: CSVEAGTGYEQYF

v_gene: TRBV29-1
abundance: many
d_gene: TRBD2
j_gene: TRBJ2-1
CDR3nt: TGCAGCGTTGAAGTCGGTATCGCTTCTAGCGGGAAGAATGAGCAGTTCTTC
CDR3aa: CSVEVGIASSGKNEQFF

v_gene: TRBV9
abundance: -
d_gene: TRBD1
j_gene: TRBJ1-1
CDR3nt: TGTGCCAGCAGCGTAGAGACAGGGGAGACTGAAGCTTTCTTT
CDR3aa: CASSVETGETEAFF

v_gene: TRBV11-2
abundance: many
d_gene: TRBD2
j_gene: TRBJ2-3
CDR3nt: TGTGCCAGCAGCCGACTAGCGGGGTTCCTGGATACGCAGTATTTT
CDR3aa: CASSRLAGFLDTQYF

v_gene: TRBV5-1
abundance: -
d_gene: TRBD1
j_gene: TRBJ2-3
CDR3nt: TGCGCCAGCAGCTTGGTGGGACAGGGGGCAGATACGCAGTATTTT
CDR3aa: CASSLVGQGADTQYF

v_gene: TRBV3-1
abundance: few
d_gene: -
j_gene: TRBJ2-5
CDR3nt: TGTGCCAGCAGCAAAACATCAGAGACCCAGTACTTC
CDR3aa: CASSKTSETQYF

v_gene: TRBV6-1
abundance: few
d_gene: -
j_gene: TRBJ2-7
CDR3nt: TGTGCCAGCAGTACCCAGGGGACTAATTACGAGCAGTACTTC
CDR3aa: CASSTQGTNYEQYF

v_gene: TRBV5-1
abundance: -
d_gene: TRBD2
j_gene: TRBJ2-3
CDR3nt: TGCGCCAGCAGCTTGGAACTCGTAGGGCTAGCGGGAGGAGATACGCAGTATTTT
CDR3aa: CASSLELVGLAGGDTQYF

v_gene: TRBV4-3
abundance: -
d_gene: -
j_gene: TRBJ1-6
CDR3nt: TGCGCCAGCAGCCAAGAGGCAGGGGCTTATAATTCACCCCTCCACTTT
CDR3aa: CASSQEAGAYNSPLHF

v_gene: TRBV3-1
abundance: -
d_gene: -
j_gene: TRBJ2-1
CDR3nt: TGTGCCAGCAGCCAAGATCAATCTAGCTCCTACAATGAGCAGTTCTTC
CDR3aa: CASSQDQSSSYNEQFF

v_gene: TRBV7-9
abundance: many
d_gene: -
j_gene: TRBJ2-5
CDR3nt: TGTGCCAGCAGCTTCGTAGGAGAGACCCAGTACTTC
CDR3aa: CASSFVGETQYF

v_gene: TRBV7-2
abundance: -
d_gene: TRBD2
j_gene: TRBJ2-2
CDR3nt: TGTGCCAGCAGGGGACTAGTAGCCGGGGAGCTGTTTTTT
CDR3aa: CASRGLVAGELFF

v_gene: TRBV18
abundance: many
d_gene: -
j_gene: TRBJ2-7
CDR3nt: TGTGCCAGCTCACCACTTAACTACGAGCAGTACTTC
CDR3aa: CASSPLNYEQYF

v_gene: TRBV6-2/TRBV6-3
abundance: -
d_gene: -
j_gene: TRBJ2-4
CDR3nt: TGTGCCAGCAGCTCGGGGAGAAAGTACATTCAGTACTTC
CDR3aa: CASSSGRKYIQYF

v_gene: TRBV27
abundance: -
d_gene: -
j_gene: TRBJ2-1
CDR3nt: TGTGCCAGCAGCCCTACCACCGGGCTCGAGCAGTTCTTC
CDR3aa: CASSPTTGLEQFF

v_gene: TRBV29-1
abundance: many
d_gene: TRBD2
j_gene: TRBJ2-1
CDR3nt: TGCAGCGTTATCGGGACTAGCAATGAGCAGTTCTTC
CDR3aa: CSVIGTSNEQFF

v_gene: TRBV5-6
abundance: -
d_gene: TRBD1
j_gene: TRBJ2-2
CDR3nt: TGTGCCAGCGGCTGGACAGGGACCGGGGAGCTGTTTTTT
CDR3aa: CASGWTGTGELFF

v_gene: TRBV2
abundance: -
d_gene: -
j_gene: TRBJ2-1
CDR3nt: TGTGCCAGCAGTGTCTCTTTCTCCTACAATGAGCAGTTCTTC
CDR3aa: CASSVSFSYNEQFF

v_gene: TRBV20-1
abundance: many
d_gene: -
j_gene: TRBJ2-1
CDR3nt: TGCAGTGCCGCGGACAGAAACAATGAGCAGTTCTTC
CDR3aa: CSAADRNNEQFF